A single sample is the source of the 16 T cell receptor beta chains below, sequenced in a study of PD-1 blockade in classical Hodgkin lymphoma. Brentuximab vedotin exposure varied, and every patient relapsed after autologous stem cell transplantation. Some clones are missing from TCRdb's copy, which holds only in-frame ones; the method was immunoSEQ multiplex PCR. The sample has 55,000 to 75,000 clones, around 93% seen once; the top ten hold approximately 8.1%. The specimen comprised peripheral blood mononuclear cells (PBMCs), sampled at baseline. The receptors were sampled from a human donor with classical Hodgkin lymphoma.

The CDR3 DNA is TGTGCCTGGAGTGTCCAGGGCCCCTACGAGCAGTACTTC. It specifies CAWSVQGPYEQYF. V gene TRBV30 combines with J gene TRBJ2-7; a possible D gene is TRBD1 (5 bases). The CDR3 runs 13 residues. In germline, CDR1 is GTSNPN, CDR2 SVGIG (reference sequence). Trimming took off 0 bases at V and 2 bases at J, with 8 bases between the two ends. The entire variable domain, with the rest obtained from reference TRBV30 and TRBJ2-7, is as follows: SQTIHQWPATLVQPVGSPLSLECTVEGTSNPNLYWYRQAAGRGLQLLFYSVGIGQISSEVPQNLSASRPQDRQFILSSKKLLLSDSGFYLCAWSVQGPYEQYFGPGTRLTVT.

This sequence joins TRBV30 and TRBJ1-2; D gene ambiguous. Germline CDR1 is GTSNPN and CDR2 is SVGIG (reference sequence). V was pared by 5 bases and J by 0 bases, with 10 bases between. This CDR3 is 13 amino acids long. Here the CDR3 DNA reads TGTGCCTGGGGACGGACTACTAACTATGGCTACACCTTC. Translated: CAWGRTTNYGYTF.

The chain joins TRBV9 to TRBJ2-7, with no clear D. V lost 3 bases, J lost 0 bases, and 7 bases lay in between. CDR1 and CDR2 from the germline V gene are SGDLS and YYNGEE. This CDR3 comprises 13 residues. The CDR3 protein is CASSGPYSYEQYF. DNA for the CDR3: TGTGCCAGCAGCGGGCCCTACTCCTACGAGCAGTACTTC.

This clone was seen once. The rearrangement links TRBV7-6 to TRBJ2-3, with D maybe TRBD2 (6 bases). Trimming took 3 bases from V and 3 from J, leaving 22 bases between them. The CDR3 consists of 18 residues. Germline V lookup: CDR1 SGHVS, CDR2 FNYEAQ. The CDR3 loop reads CASSFSAQAGIGTDTQYF. CDR3 DNA sequence: TGTGCCAGCAGCTTTTCCGCCCAAGCGGGCATAGGGACAGATACGCAGTATTTT.

The genes are TRBV5-1 and TRBJ2-1; TRBD1 might be the D (5 bases). The CDR3 runs to 14 residues. V gave up 0 bases and J gave up 5 bases, with 9 bases separating them. CDR1 is SGHRS, CDR2 YFSETQ, per germline. This chain's CDR3 is CASSLEGHDNEQFF. The CDR3 DNA reads as TGCGCCAGCAGCTTGGAGGGGCATGACAATGAGCAGTTCTTC.

The genes are TRBV7-2 and TRBJ1-5; the D gene is possibly TRBD1 (5 bases). The CDR3 extends over 16 amino acids. Deletions cut 1 base from V and 3 bases from J, with 13 bases between. The germline V gene has CDR1 SGHTA and CDR2 FQGNSA. CDR3 residues: CASSLESRVSNQPQHF. The CDR3 DNA is TGTGCCAGCAGCTTAGAAAGCAGGGTATCCAATCAGCCCCAGCATTTT.

CDR3 in DNA: TGTGCCAGTAGCTTAACAGGGTTCAATCAGCCCCAGCATTTT. It is translated as CASSLTGFNQPQHF. The gene calls are TRBV19 and TRBJ1-5; weak D call: TRBD1 (6 bases). This CDR3 comprises 14 residues. The V gene lost 6 bases and the J gene lost 3 bases, with 12 bases spanning the gap. Germline lookup yields CDR1 LNHDA and CDR2 SQIVND (reference sequence). Based on the CDR3 plus reference TRBV19 and TRBJ1-5, the full variable domain is DGGITQSPKYLFRKEGQNVTLSCEQNLNHDAMYWYRQDPGQGLRLIYYSQIVNDFQKGDIAEGYSVSREKKESFPLTVTSAQKNPTAFYLCASSLTGFNQPQHFGDGTRLSIL.

The chain couples TRBV7-9 to TRBJ2-3; D unclear. Between the trimmed V and J ends, which lost 3 bases and 2 bases, there was a span of 24 bases. The CDR3 is 19 amino acids. Germline V lookup: CDR1 SEHNR, CDR2 FQNEAQ (reference sequence). The CDR3 DNA reads TGTGCCAGCAGCTTCGTCTTCCAGGAAGGCGTTGCGAACACAGATACGCAGTATTTT. It translates to CASSFVFQEGVANTDTQYF.

J is TRBJ1-5 and V is TRBV28; D gene unclear. The germline CDR1 and CDR2 sequences are MDHEN and SYDVKM. The CDR3 is 13 residues long. The V end was cut by 7 bases, the J end by 3 bases, with 10 bases between. The CDR3 loop is CASTGSFNQPQHF. CDR3 DNA sequence: TGTGCCAGCACCGGGTCCTTCAATCAGCCCCAGCATTTT.

This clone was seen just once. V usage is TRBV27 and J usage is TRBJ1-4, with D perhaps TRBD1 (5 bases). The CDR3 runs to 15 residues. CDR1 is MNHEY and CDR2 is SMNVEV in the germline V gene (reference sequence). Trimming stripped 5 bases from V and 4 bases from J, with 14 bases between. CDR3 sequence reads: CASSPAGARNEKLFF. CDR3 bases: TGTGCCAGCAGTCCCGCCGGGGCCCGTAATGAAAAACTGTTTTTT. Complete variable domain (other parts from reference TRBV27 and TRBJ1-4): EAQVTQNPRYLITVTGKKLTVTCSQNMNHEYMSWYRQDPGLGLRQIYYSMNVEVTDKGDVPEGYKVSRKEKRNFPLILESPSPNQTSLYFCASSPAGARNEKLFFGSGTQLSVL.

The gene calls are TRBV21-1 and TRBJ1-4; whether TRBD1, the table's D call, matches the DNA was not checked. TRBV21-1 has pseudogene status. This CDR3 comprises 14 residues. CDR3 nucleotides: TGTGCCAGCAGAAAAGGACAGGGAGGAGAAAAACTGTTTTTT. Translation gives CASRKGQGGEKLFF.

The chain joins TRBV6-1 to TRBJ2-3, with unresolved D. CDR3 length: 13 amino acids. V lost 5 bases to trimming and J lost 5 bases, with 11 bases between them. The germline V gene has CDR1 MNHNS and CDR2 SASEGT. In nucleotides, the CDR3 is TGTGCCAGCAGTCTCGAAGGCGGAGATACGCAGTATTTT. It translates to CASSLEGGDTQYF.

The rearrangement uses TRBV9 and TRBJ2-5; D uncertain. There are 14 residues in the CDR3. CDR1 and CDR2 (germline): SGDLS, YYNGEE. Trimming took 0 bases from V and 5 from J, leaving 11 bases between them. The DNA for the CDR3 is TGTGCCAGCAGCGTAGATCTGGGCAGGGAGACCCAGTACTTC. Its protein product is CASSVDLGRETQYF.

This clone has only one observation. This rearrangement joins TRBV9 to TRBJ2-5; 7 nucleotides align to TRBD2. The junction had 11 bases not matched to a gene; V was cut back by 4 bases and J by 5 bases. In germline, CDR1 is SGDLS, CDR2 YYNGEE. The CDR3 consists of 15 residues. This CDR3 reads CASSQSRGLGETQYF. The CDR3 DNA follows: TGTGCCAGCAGCCAGTCGCGGGGGTTGGGCGAGACCCAGTACTTC.

The genes are TRBV12-5 and TRBJ1-1, with TRBD1 matching 7 bases. With 0 bases clipped from V and 1 base from J, the junction kept 14 bases outside the gene matches. This CDR3 has 19 residues. CDR1 LGHNT and CDR2 FRNRAP come from the germline V gene. The CDR3 is CASGLVPGGKKSWNTEAFF. The CDR3 region has the DNA TGTGCTAGTGGTTTGGTACCAGGGGGGAAAAAATCGTGGAACACTGAAGCTTTCTTT.

The chain recombines TRBV6-1 with TRBJ1-3; D is unclear. CDR1 is MNHNS and CDR2 is SASEGT in the germline V gene. The V end lost 3 bases, the J end lost 4 bases, and 16 bases lay between the germline ends. CDR3 length: 16 residues. This CDR3 is CASSDHRRLGGNTIYF. As DNA, the CDR3 is TGTGCCAGCAGTGACCATAGGAGGCTAGGAGGAAACACCATATATTTT.